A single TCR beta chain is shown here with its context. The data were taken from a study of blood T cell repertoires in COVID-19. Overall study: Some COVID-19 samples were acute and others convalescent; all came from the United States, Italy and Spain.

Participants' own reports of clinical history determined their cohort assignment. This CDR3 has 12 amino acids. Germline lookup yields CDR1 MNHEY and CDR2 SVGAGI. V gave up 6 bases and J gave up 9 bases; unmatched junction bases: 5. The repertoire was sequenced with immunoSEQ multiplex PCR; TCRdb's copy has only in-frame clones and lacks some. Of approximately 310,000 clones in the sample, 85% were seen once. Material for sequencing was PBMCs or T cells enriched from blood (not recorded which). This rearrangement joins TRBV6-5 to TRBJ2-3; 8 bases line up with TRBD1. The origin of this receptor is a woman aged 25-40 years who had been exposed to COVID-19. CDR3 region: CASRDRGRTQYF. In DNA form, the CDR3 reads TGTGCCAGCAGAGACAGGGGAAGAACGCAGTATTTT.